This T cell receptor beta chain was observed in a study of control samples from healthy donors and cancer patients. The CDR3 consists of 15 residues. Trimming stripped 1 base from V and 6 bases from J, with 15 bases between. The germline V gene encodes CDR1 MGHRA and CDR2 YSYEKL. The repertoire was sequenced with immunoSEQ multiplex PCR; TCRdb's copy has only in-frame clones and lacks some. The data hold tens of thousands of clones, with 94% observed a single time. This clonotype originated in a man younger than 45 in good health. The sequenced material came from blood. V and J are TRBV4-1 and TRBJ1-1; D is undetermined. The CDR3 is CASSQVNADWAEAFF. CDR3 nucleotides: TGCGCCAGCAGCCAAGTTAATGCCGACTGGGCTGAAGCTTTCTTT.